This T cell receptor beta chain appears in the sequencing data of a study of blood T cell repertoires in COVID-19. Study at large: Both acute and convalescent COVID-19 samples were obtained from the United States, Italy and Spain. T cells, B-cell-depleted T cells, or PBMCs provided the cDNA or gDNA that served as material.

Generated by immunoSEQ multiplex PCR, the TCRdb table keeps only in-frame clones and is missing some. This table has roughly 180,000 clones, 88% appearing once. V gave up 4 bases and J gave up 2 bases, with 6 bases separating them. The CDR3 sequence is 13 residues long. The germline CDR1 and CDR2 sequences are KGHDR and SFDVKD. The sequence was collected from a woman between 25 and 40 years old with acute or convalescent COVID-19. This sequence joins TRBV24-1 and TRBJ2-3, with D possibly TRBD1 on 6 matching bases. The sequenced sample consisted of peripheral blood. Here the CDR3 DNA reads TGTGCCACCAGTGAGGGACACACAGATACGCAGTATTTT. It codes for CATSEGHTDTQYF.